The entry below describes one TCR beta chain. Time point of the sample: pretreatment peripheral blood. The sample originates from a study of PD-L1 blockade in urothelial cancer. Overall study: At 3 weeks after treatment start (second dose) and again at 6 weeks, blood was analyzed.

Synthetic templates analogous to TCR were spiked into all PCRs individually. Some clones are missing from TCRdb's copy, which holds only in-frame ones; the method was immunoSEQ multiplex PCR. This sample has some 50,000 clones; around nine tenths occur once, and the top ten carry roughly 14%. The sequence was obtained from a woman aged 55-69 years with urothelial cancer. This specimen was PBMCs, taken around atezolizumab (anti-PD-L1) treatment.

The CDR3 reads CASSLSGTSRQETQYF. The CDR3 coding sequence is TGCGCCAGCAGCTTGTCCGGGACTAGCAGACAAGAGACCCAGTACTTC. This rearrangement joins TRBV5-1 to TRBJ2-5, with TRBD2 matching over 9 bases. Per the germline V gene, CDR1 is SGHRS and CDR2 is YFSETQ. CDR3 size: 16 residues. V lost 1 base, J lost 2 bases, and 6 bases stayed unmatched. Supplemented by reference TRBV5-1 and TRBJ2-5, the full variable domain reads KAGVTQTPRYLIKTRGQQVTLSCSPISGHRSVSWYQQTPGQGLQFLFEYFSETQRNKGNFPGRFSGRQFSNSRSEMNVSTLELGDSALYLCASSLSGTSRQETQYFGPGTRLLVL.